This T cell receptor (beta chain) derives from a study of T cell changes during pregnancy in multiple sclerosis (dated by TCRdb to between 2019 and 2020). A note on the overall study: In women with multiple sclerosis, the researchers looked at how the T cell repertoire shifted as pregnancy progressed.

Library construction relied on the immunoSEQ multiplex PCR assay. Here the immuneACCESS table is served through TCRdb, limited to in-frame sequences with V and J called. Missing clones are a known gap in these copies; in checked studies unresolved V genes cover under half, and the rest lacks a known reason. Counted in this sample were 75,000 to 100,000 clones; roughly 94% of them appeared once. Roughly 2.3% of the sample is in the top ten clones. A word on this clone: The specificity of this receptor is unknown. Base qualities are not recorded, but no much larger clone differs from it by a single base.

The sequences come from peripheral blood, collected after pregnancy. The receptor was derived from a female donor in good health, enrolled as a control in a pregnancy study.

The CDR3 region: CASSPQETQYF. The DNA sequence reads TGTGCCAGCAGCCCTCAAGAGACCCAGTACTTC. This chain joins TRBV6-7 to TRBJ2-5; the D segment cannot be called with confidence. TRBV6-7 is treated as an ORF (open reading frame) with a function not yet certain. V is reduced by 6 bases and J by 2 bases, leaving a spacing of 4 bases between them. The CDR3 starts with the cysteine, ends with the phenylalanine, and has 11 residues. Only CDR3 DNA is held: 33 bases, read in frame from base 1.